The 4 T cell receptor beta chains below come from one sample, sequenced in a study of CD8 T cells in ankylosing spondylitis. TCRdb passed the 5' RACE reads through MiXCR, listing each CDR3 protein once. The data contain more than 300,000 distinct CDR3 sequences, 11% of them singletons. Sequencing was performed on blood, either unsorted or a sorted T cell fraction (not recorded which). The source is a female donor with ankylosing spondylitis or in good health (not recorded which).

At least ten counts were recorded for this clonotype. The chain joins TRBV28 to TRBJ1-6, with D perhaps TRBD1 (6 bases). The CDR3 spans 16 residues. Trimming stripped 4 bases from V and 6 bases from J, with 16 bases between. Per germline, CDR1 MDHEN and CDR2 SYDVKM. This CDR3 is CASSSVKGHLNSPLHF. In DNA form, the CDR3 reads TGTGCCAGCAGTTCCGTTAAGGGACACCTTAATTCACCCCTCCACTTT.

There are many counts of this clonotype. J is TRBJ2-3 and V is TRBV5-1, with a possible D match to TRBD2 (5 bases). This CDR3 spans 14 amino acids. The V gene lost 7 bases and the J gene lost 0 bases, with 12 bases spanning the gap. Germline V gene data show CDR1 as SGHRS and CDR2 as YFSETQ. CDR3 loop: CASYRDSSTDTQYF. As DNA, the CDR3 is TGCGCCAGCTACCGGGATAGCAGCACAGATACGCAGTATTTT.

This clonotype was detected only once. The chain links TRBV12-3 or TRBV12-4 to TRBJ2-3; 13 positions agree with TRBD2. Trimming took 6 bases from V and 4 from J; bases not matched to a gene: 4. This CDR3 has 15 amino acids. The CDR3 DNA reads as TGTGCCAGCAGAAGGACTAGCGGGAGAGCAGATACGCAGTATTTT. Its translation: CASRRTSGRADTQYF.

This clonotype was picked up many times. This chain uses TRBV28 with TRBJ2-4; D may be TRBD1 or TRBD2 (5 bases each). CDR1 MDHEN and CDR2 SYDVKM come from the germline V gene. With 5 bases removed from V and 7 bases from J, the gap between germline ends came to 18 bases. The CDR3 covers 15 residues. The CDR3 loop is CASSKSGTLANIQYF. DNA for the CDR3: TGTGCCAGCAGTAAATCCGGGACGCTGGCGAACATTCAGTACTTC.